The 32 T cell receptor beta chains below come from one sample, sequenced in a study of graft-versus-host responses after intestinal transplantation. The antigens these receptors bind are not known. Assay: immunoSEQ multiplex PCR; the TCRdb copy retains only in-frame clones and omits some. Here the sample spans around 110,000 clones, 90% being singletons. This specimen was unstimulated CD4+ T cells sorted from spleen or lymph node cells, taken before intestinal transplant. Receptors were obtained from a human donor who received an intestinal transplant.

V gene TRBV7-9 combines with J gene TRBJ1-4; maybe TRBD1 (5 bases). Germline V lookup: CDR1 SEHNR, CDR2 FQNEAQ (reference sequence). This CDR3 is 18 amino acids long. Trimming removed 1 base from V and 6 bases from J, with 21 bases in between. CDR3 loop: CASSLDHPGLKPYEKLFF. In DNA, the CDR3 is TGTGCCAGCAGCTTAGACCATCCAGGGCTTAAACCTTATGAAAAACTGTTTTTT.

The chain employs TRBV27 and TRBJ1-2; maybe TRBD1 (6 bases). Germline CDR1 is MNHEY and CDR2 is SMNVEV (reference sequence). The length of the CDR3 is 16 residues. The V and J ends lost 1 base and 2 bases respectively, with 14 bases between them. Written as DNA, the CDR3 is TGTGCCAGCAGTTTATGGGGGGGGGCGGTCAACTATGGCTACACCTTC. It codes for CASSLWGGAVNYGYTF.

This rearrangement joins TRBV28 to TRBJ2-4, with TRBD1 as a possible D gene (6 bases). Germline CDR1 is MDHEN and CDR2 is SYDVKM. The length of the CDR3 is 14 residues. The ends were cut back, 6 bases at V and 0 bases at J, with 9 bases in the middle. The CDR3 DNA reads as TGTGCCAGCAGGCAGGGGCTAGCCAAAAACATTCAGTACTTC. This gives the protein CASRQGLAKNIQYF.

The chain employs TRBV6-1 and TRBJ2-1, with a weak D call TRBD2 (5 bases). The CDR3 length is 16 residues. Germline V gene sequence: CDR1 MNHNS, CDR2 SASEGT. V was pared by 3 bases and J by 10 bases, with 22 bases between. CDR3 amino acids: CASSDWGVVGSREQFF. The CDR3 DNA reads TGTGCCAGCAGTGATTGGGGAGTCGTCGGGTCCAGAGAGCAGTTCTTC.

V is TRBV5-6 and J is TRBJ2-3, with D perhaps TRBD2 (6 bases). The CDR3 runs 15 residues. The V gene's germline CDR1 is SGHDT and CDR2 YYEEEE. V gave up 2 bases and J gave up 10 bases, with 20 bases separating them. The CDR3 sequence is CASSFYPGEVGAQYF. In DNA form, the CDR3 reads TGTGCCAGCAGCTTTTACCCGGGGGAGGTAGGAGCGCAGTATTTT.

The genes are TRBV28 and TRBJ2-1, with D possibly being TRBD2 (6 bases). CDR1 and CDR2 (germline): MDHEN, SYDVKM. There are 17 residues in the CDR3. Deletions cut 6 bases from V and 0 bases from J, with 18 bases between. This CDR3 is CASRTAGGSSSYNEQFF. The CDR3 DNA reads TGTGCCAGCAGGACAGCTGGGGGGTCGAGCTCCTACAATGAGCAGTTCTTC.

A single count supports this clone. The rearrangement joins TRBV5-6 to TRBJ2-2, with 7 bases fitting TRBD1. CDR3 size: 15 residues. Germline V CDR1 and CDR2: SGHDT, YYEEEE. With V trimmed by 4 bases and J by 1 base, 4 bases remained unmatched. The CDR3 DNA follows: TGTGCCAGCAGCCTGGGGACAGTGAACACCGGGGAGCTGTTTTTT. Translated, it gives CASSLGTVNTGELFF.

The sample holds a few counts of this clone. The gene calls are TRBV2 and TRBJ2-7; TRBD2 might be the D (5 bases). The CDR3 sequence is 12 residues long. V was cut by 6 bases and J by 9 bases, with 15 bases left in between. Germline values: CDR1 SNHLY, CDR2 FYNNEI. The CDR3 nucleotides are TGTGCCAGCAGCGATATAATAGCGTGGCAGTACTTC. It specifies CASSDIIAWQYF.

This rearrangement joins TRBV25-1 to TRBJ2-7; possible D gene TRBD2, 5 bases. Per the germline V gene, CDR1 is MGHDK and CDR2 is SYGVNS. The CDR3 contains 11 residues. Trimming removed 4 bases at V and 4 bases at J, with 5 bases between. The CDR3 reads CASSGGYEQYF. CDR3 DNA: TGTGCCAGCAGTGGAGGGTACGAGCAGTACTTC.

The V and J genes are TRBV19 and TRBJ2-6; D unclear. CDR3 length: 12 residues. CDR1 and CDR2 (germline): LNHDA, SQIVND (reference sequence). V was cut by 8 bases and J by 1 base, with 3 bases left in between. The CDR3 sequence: CASLSGANVLTF. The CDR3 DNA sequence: TGTGCCAGTTTATCTGGGGCCAACGTCCTGACTTTC.

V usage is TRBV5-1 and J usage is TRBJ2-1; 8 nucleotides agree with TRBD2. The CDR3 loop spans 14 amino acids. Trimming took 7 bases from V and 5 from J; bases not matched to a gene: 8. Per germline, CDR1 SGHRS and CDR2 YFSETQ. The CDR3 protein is CASARGSGNNEQFF. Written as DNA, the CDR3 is TGCGCCAGCGCTCGAGGTAGCGGGAACAATGAGCAGTTCTTC.

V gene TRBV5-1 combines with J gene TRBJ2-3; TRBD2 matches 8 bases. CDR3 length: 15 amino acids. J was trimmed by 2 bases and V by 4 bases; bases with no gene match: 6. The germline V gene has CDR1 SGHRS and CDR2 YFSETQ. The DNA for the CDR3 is TGCGCCAGCAGCCAAAATAGCGGGAACACAGATACGCAGTATTTT. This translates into CASSQNSGNTDTQYF.

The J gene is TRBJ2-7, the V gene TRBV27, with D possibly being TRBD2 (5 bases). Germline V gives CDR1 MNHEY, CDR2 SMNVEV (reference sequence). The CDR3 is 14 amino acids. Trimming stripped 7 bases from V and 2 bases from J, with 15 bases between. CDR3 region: CASIAREYTYEQYF. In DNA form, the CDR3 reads TGTGCCAGCATCGCACGGGAATACACCTACGAGCAGTACTTC.

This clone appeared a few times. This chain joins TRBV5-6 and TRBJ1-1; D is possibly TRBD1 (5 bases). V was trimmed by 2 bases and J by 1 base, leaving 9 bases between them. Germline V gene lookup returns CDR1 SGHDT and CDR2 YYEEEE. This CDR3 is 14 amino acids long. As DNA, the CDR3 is TGTGCCAGCAGCTTCGGGCAGGGGAACACTGAAGCTTTCTTT. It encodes CASSFGQGNTEAFF.

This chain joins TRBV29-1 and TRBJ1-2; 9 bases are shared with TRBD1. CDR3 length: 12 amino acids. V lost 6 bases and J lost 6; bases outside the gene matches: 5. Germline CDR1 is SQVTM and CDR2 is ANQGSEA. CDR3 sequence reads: CSVRQGVDGYTF. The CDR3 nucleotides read TGCAGCGTGAGACAGGGGGTAGATGGCTACACCTTC.

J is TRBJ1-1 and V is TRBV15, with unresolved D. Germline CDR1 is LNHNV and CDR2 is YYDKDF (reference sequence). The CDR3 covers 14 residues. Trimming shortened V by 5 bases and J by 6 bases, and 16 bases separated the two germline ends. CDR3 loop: CATSRAGRVPEAFF. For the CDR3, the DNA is TGTGCCACCAGCCGAGCGGGAAGAGTCCCTGAAGCTTTCTTT.

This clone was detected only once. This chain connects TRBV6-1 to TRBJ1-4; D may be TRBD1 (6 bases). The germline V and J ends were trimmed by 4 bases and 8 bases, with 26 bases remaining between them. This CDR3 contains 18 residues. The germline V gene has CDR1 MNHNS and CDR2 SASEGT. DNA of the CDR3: TGTGCCAGCAGTGTGAGGGTGTATGGGACACCAAGTAAGGAAAAACTGTTTTTT. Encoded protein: CASSVRVYGTPSKEKLFF.

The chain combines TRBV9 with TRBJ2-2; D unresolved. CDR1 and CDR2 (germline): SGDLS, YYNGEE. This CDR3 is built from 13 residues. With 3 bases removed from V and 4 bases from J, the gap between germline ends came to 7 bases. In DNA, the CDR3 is TGTGCCAGCAGCGCGAGTACCACCGGGGAGCTGTTTTTT. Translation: CASSASTTGELFF.

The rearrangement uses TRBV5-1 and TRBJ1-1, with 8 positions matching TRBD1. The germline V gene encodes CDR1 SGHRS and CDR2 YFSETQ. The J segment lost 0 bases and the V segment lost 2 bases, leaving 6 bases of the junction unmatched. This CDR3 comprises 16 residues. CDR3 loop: CASSLGTGSLNTEAFF. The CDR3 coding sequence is TGCGCCAGCAGCTTAGGGACAGGTTCTTTGAACACTGAAGCTTTCTTT.

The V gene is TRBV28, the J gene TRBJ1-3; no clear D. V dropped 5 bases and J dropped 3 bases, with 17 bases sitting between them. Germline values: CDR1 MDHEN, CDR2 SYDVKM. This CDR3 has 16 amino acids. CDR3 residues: CASSLSLRTGGNTIYF. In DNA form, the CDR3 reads TGTGCCAGCAGTCTATCTTTAAGAACTGGTGGAAACACCATATATTTT. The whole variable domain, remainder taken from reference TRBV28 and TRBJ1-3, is DVKVTQSSRYLVKRTGEKVFLECVQDMDHENMFWYRQDPGLGLRLIYFSYDVKMKEKGDIPEGYSVSREKKERFSLILESASTNQTSMYLCASSLSLRTGGNTIYFGEGSWLTVV.

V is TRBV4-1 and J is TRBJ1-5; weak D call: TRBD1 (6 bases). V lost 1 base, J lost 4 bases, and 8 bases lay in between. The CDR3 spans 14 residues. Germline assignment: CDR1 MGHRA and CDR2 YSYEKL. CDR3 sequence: CASSQVQGNQPQHF. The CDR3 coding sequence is TGCGCCAGCAGCCAAGTTCAGGGGAATCAGCCCCAGCATTTT.

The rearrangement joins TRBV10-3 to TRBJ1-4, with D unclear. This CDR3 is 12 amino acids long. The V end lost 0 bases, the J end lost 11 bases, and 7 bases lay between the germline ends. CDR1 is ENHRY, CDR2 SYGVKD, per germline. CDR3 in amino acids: CAISESMEKLFF. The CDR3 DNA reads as TGTGCCATCAGTGAGTCGATGGAGAAACTGTTTTTT.

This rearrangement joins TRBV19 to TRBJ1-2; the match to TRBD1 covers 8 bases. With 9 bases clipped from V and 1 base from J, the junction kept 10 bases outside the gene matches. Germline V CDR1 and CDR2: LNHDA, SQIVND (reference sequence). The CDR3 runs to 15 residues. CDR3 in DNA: TGTGCCAGCCAAGACAGGGGACGTCTTAACTATGGCTACACCTTC. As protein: CASQDRGRLNYGYTF. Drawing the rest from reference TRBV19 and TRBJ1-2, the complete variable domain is DGGITQSPKYLFRKEGQNVTLSCEQNLNHDAMYWYRQDPGQGLRLIYYSQIVNDFQKGDIAEGYSVSREKKESFPLTVTSAQKNPTAFYLCASQDRGRLNYGYTFGSGTRLTVV.

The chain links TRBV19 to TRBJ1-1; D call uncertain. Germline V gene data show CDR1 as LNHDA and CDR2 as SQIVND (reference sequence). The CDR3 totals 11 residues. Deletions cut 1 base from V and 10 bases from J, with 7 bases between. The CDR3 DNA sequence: TGTGCCAGTAGTATAGTTAGAGGAGCTTTCTTT. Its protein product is CASSIVRGAFF.

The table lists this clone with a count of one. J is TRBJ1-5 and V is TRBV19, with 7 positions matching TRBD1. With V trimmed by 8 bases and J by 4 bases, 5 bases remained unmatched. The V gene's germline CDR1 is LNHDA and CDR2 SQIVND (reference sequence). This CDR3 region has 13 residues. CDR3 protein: CASGSTGNQPQHF. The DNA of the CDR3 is TGTGCCAGTGGGTCGACAGGGAATCAGCCCCAGCATTTT.

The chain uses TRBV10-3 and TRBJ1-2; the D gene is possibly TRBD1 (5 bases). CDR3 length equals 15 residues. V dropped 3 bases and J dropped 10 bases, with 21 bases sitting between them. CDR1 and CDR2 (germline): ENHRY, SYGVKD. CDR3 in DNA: TGTGCCATCAGTGAAACCAGACAGACCCCTAACAACTACACCTTC. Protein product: CAISETRQTPNNYTF.

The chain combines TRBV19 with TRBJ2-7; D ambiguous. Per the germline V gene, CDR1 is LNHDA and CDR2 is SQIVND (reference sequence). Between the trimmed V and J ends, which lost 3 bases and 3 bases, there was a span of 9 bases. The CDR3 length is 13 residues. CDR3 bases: TGTGCCAGTAGTATCCAGACATACTACGAGCAGTACTTC. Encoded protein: CASSIQTYYEQYF.

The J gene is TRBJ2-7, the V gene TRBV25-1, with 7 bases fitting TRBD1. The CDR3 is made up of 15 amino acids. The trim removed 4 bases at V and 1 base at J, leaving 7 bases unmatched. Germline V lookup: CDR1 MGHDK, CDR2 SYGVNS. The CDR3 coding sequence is TGTGCCAGCAGTGTACAGACAGGGATTTCCTACGAGCAGTACTTC. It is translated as CASSVQTGISYEQYF.

The CDR3 is CASSLNGPGSMNTEAFF. CDR3 nucleotides: TGTGCCAGCAGCTTAAATGGACCTGGGAGCATGAACACTGAAGCTTTCTTT. V gene TRBV5-6 combines with J gene TRBJ1-1; D unresolved. The V gene lost 2 bases and the J gene lost 0 bases, with 17 bases spanning the gap. The CDR3 totals 17 residues. The germline V gene encodes CDR1 SGHDT and CDR2 YYEEEE.

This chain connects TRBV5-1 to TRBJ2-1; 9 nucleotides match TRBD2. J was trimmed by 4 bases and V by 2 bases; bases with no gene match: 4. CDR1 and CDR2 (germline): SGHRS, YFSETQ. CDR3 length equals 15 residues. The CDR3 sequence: CASSFSGGNYNEQFF. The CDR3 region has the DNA TGCGCCAGCAGCTTTAGCGGGGGCAATTACAATGAGCAGTTCTTC.

CDR3 bases: TGTGCCATCAGTGAGTCAGGGGGTTATGGCTACACCTTC. Residues: CAISESGGYGYTF. V gene TRBV10-3 combines with J gene TRBJ1-2, with a possible D match to TRBD1 (6 bases). Trimming removed 0 bases at V and 5 bases at J, with 7 bases between. The CDR3 is made up of 13 amino acids. Germline values: CDR1 ENHRY, CDR2 SYGVKD.

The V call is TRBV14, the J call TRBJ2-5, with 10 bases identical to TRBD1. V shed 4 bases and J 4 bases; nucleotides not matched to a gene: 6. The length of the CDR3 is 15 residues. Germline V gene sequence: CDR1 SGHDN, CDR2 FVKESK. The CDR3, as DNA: TGTGCCAGCAGCCCGTGGACAGGGGGACGAGAGACCCAGTACTTC. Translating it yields CASSPWTGGRETQYF.